This entry features one T cell receptor beta chain sequence. Its specificity is not known. The sample comes from a study of cytotoxic CD8 clonotypes in ibrutinib-treated CLL. The wider study: Enrolment comprised some twelve relapsed/refractory and roughly 15 treatment-naive patients; 17 to 18 were IGHV unmutated.

Whole-study results and caveats: Treatment left the uncommon public clonotypes either contracted or stable in frequency. Pretreatment clonality was elevated relative to age-matched healthy donors and paralleled circulating CD8+ T-cell counts.

TCRdb's table, derived via immunoSEQ multiplex PCR, lists solely in-frame clones and lacks some. The table records under 300,000 clones, about 72% of them present only once. PBMCs were cryopreserved, and approximately 1.8 micrograms of genomic DNA from them went into TCR beta libraries. This TCR derives from a human donor with chronic lymphocytic leukemia. The sequencing here drew on PBMCs, taken at disease progression, from a patient treated with ibrutinib.

The CDR3 DNA reads TGCGCCAGCTTTTCCGGAACGACAGGGCGGACTGAAGCTTTCTTT. It codes for CASFSGTTGRTEAFF. V gene TRBV5-1 combines with J gene TRBJ1-1; 7 bases fit TRBD1. V shed 7 bases and J 5 bases; nucleotides not matched to a gene: 14. The CDR3 is made up of 15 amino acids. Per the germline V gene, CDR1 is SGHRS and CDR2 is YFSETQ.